The 2 T cell receptor beta chains in this list originate from one sample, sequenced in a study of Tregs in tolerant kidney transplant recipients. The repertoire was sequenced with immunoSEQ multiplex PCR; TCRdb's copy has only in-frame clones and lacks some. The repertoire holds around 78,000 clones, with 91% as singletons. The specimen comprised Tregs from blood, sampled before the transplant. The origin of the receptors is a human donor who received a combined kidney and bone marrow transplant.

V is TRBV5-1 and J is TRBJ1-1; 7 bases align to TRBD1. Germline CDR1 SGHRS, CDR2 YFSETQ. This CDR3 contains 14 residues. Trimming removed 2 bases from V and 1 base from J; junction bases left unmatched: 2. CDR3 residues: CASSLGDRNTEAFF. The CDR3 DNA is TGCGCCAGCAGCTTAGGGGACAGGAACACTGAAGCTTTCTTT. Using reference TRBV5-1 and TRBJ1-1 for the parts outside the CDR3, the full variable domain is KAGVTQTPRYLIKTRGQQVTLSCSPISGHRSVSWYQQTPGQGLQFLFEYFSETQRNKGNFPGRFSGRQFSNSRSEMNVSTLELGDSALYLCASSLGDRNTEAFFGQGTRLTVV.

The chain has TRBV18 and TRBJ2-1; 8 bases agree with TRBD1. This CDR3 has 13 amino acids. Trimming cost V 4 bases and J 8 bases; bases outside gene matches: 4. Germline V gives CDR1 KGHSH, CDR2 LQKENI. CDR3 sequence: CASSRRGLDEQFF. As DNA, the CDR3 is TGTGCCAGCTCACGCAGGGGGCTCGATGAGCAGTTCTTC.